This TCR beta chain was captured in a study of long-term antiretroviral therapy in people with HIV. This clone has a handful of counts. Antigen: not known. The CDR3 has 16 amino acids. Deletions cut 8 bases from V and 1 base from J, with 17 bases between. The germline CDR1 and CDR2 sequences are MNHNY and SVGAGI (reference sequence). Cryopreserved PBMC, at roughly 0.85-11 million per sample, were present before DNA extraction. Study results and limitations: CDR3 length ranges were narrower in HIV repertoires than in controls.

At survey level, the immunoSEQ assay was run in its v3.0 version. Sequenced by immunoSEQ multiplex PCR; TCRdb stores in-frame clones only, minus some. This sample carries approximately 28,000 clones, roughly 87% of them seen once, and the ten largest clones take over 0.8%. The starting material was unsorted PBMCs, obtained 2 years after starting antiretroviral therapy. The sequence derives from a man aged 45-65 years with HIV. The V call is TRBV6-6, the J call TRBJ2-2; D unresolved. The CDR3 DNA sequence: TGTGCCAGCGCCGACAACAGACGGTTGAACACCGGGGAGCTGTTTTTT. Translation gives CASADNRRLNTGELFF.